This is a list of T cell receptor beta chains from one sample in a study of T cells in Graves' hyperthyroidism and ophthalmopathy. MiXCR was run by TCRdb on the multiplex PCR reads, yielding one entry per CDR3 protein. Of approximately 300,000 distinct CDR3 sequences in the sample, approximately 15% were seen once. Material: blood. The source of these receptors is an older woman with Graves' ophthalmopathy. Each CDR3 is given with its conserved first and last residue. A D gene is named only where the DNA matches it firmly. Only part of the rows carry a size: once, few, many, or a class if the clone is expanded.

v_call cdr3_length d_call clone_size cdr3_aa
TRBV5-1 16 TRBD1 many CASSPAGTGVTYEQYF
TRBV7-2 14 . . CASSLDWGSDEQYF
TRBV6-5 18 TRBD2 . CASSYSRSGGPSHNEQFF
TRBV20-1 12 . many CSASLGRGEAFF
TRBV3-1 13 TRBD1 many CASRQQGGDTQYF
TRBV7-9 17 . many CASSRPDLEGPNSPLHF
TRBV2 12 . . CASMSLGNVLTF
TRBV5-1 14 . few CASSLAVYQETQYF
TRBV6-1 13 TRBD1 . CASSGRQGDGYTF
TRBV24-1 16 TRBD2 many CATSDFTSGDTDTQYF
TRBV5-1 13 . few CASSRDGRGAMFF
TRBV7-9 15 . few CAATPFNAFTGELFF
TRBV20-1 15 . few CSAQNNRRPQETQYF
TRBV4-1 15 TRBD2 . CASSHGGRAKNIQYF
TRBV19 14 TRBD2 . CASRWTSGTGELFF
TRBV19 15 . . CAGSISLATYNEQFF
TRBV7-6 15 TRBD1 . CASSLNRGANEKLFF
TRBV6-1 13 TRBD1 . CASGTGLDQPQHF
TRBV7-8 15 TRBD2 many CASSLLAAVYNEQFF
TRBV7-2 14 TRBD1 . CASSDLGQIDEQYF
TRBV5-1 15 . few CASSLTLQLGNEQFF
TRBV5-5 13 . many CASNPRASYGYTF
TRBV5-1 13 TRBD1 few CASTGQGLNEQYF
TRBV2 14 TRBD1 many CASSEADRGLGYTF
TRBV28 15 . few CASSLPPIDYNEQFF
TRBV2 14 TRBD1 many CASSETGPSYEQYF
TRBV5-1 15 . few CASSLADRPSLGYTF
TRBV4-3 14 TRBD2 . CASSRTSPADTQYF
TRBV7-3 15 . many CASSLGATGIGTQYF
TRBV14 13 . many CASSSGGFRKQYF
TRBV27 15 TRBD2 . CASTFQGLAGDTQYF
TRBV5-1 14 TRBD1 . CASSSGQANEKLFF
TRBV3-1 13 . many CASSQATNEKLFF
TRBV29-1 15 . many CSTLDRGRGYTEAFF
TRBV2 14 . many CASSLQGYHYGYTF
TRBV28 15 TRBD2 . CASSLVERELDTQYF
TRBV12-3/TRBV12-4 13 . many CASRAQGDQPQHF
TRBV20-1 16 TRBD2 many CSARGPGLAGGETQYF
TRBV7-2 14 . few CASSQDPGTDEQYF
TRBV12-3/TRBV12-4 14 . many CASSLVPGIGMQYF
TRBV5-5 19 . . CASSLETGRGRNSNQPQHF
TRBV28 15 TRBD1 few CASSLSGTGVDEQYF
TRBV7-2 12 TRBD1 many CASSYRGAEAFF
TRBV24-1 16 TRBD1 . CATSDSGQGATGELFF
TRBV4-2 16 . . CASSQELAIHTGELFF
TRBV5-1 15 TRBD1 . CASSPSRTGRETQYF
TRBV4-3 19 TRBD2 . CASSQEGSGRSTAKNIQYF
TRBV7-2 15 . many CASSPGPRLYNEQFF
TRBV5-1 14 . . CASSPGVPSYEQYF